One sample yielded the 18 T cell receptor beta chains listed below, sequenced in a study of PD-1 blockade in classical Hodgkin lymphoma. In every patient, relapse followed autologous stem cell transplantation, while exposure to brentuximab vedotin differed. Method: immunoSEQ multiplex PCR; TCRdb's copy keeps in-frame clones and lacks some. The table includes around 40,000 clones, about three quarters detected once. This sample comprised peripheral blood mononuclear cells (PBMCs), obtained at baseline. These receptors came from a human donor with classical Hodgkin lymphoma.

This rearrangement joins TRBV11-2 to TRBJ2-2; TRBD1 aligns across 9 bases. The CDR3 sequence is 14 residues long. V lost 5 bases and J lost 3; bases outside the gene matches: 1. From germline, CDR1 is SGHAT and CDR2 FQNNGV. The CDR3 DNA is TGTGCCAGCAGCGGGGACAGGGACACCGGGGAGCTGTTTTTT. It yields the protein CASSGDRDTGELFF.

The chain couples TRBV7-2 to TRBJ1-2; D unclear. V gave up 4 bases and J gave up 4 bases, with 10 bases separating them. The CDR3 spans 13 residues. Germline-derived CDR1 and CDR2 are SGHTA and FQGNSA. The CDR3, as DNA: TGTGCCAGCAGCTCCCCAGCGGCCTATGGCTACACCTTC. Protein sequence: CASSSPAAYGYTF.

CDR3 bases: TGTGCCAGCAGCTTCTCTTGGGACTTCACAGATACGCAGTATTTT. Amino acids: CASSFSWDFTDTQYF. This chain links TRBV7-9 with TRBJ2-3; the D gene is possibly TRBD2 (6 bases). This CDR3 has 15 residues. V shed 3 bases and J shed 2 bases, with 12 bases lying between them. Germline CDR1 and CDR2: SEHNR and FQNEAQ (reference sequence).

This clone turned up a few times. The chain employs TRBV7-8 and TRBJ2-5; 7 bases are shared with TRBD2. In germline, CDR1 is SGHVS, CDR2 FQNEAQ. The CDR3 covers 15 residues. With V trimmed by 5 bases and J by 3 bases, 9 bases remained unmatched. DNA of the CDR3: TGTGCCAGCAGCCCCTGGAGCGGGGAGAAAGAGACCCAGTACTTC. Protein sequence: CASSPWSGEKETQYF. Full variable domain (missing parts from reference TRBV7-8 and TRBJ2-5): GAGVSQSPRYKVAKRGQDVALRCDPISGHVSLFWYQQALGQGPEFLTYFQNEAQLDKSGLPSDRFFAERPEGSVSTLKIQRTQQEDSAVYLCASSPWSGEKETQYFGPGTRLLVL.

The chain recombines TRBV5-4 with TRBJ2-1; D possibly corresponds to TRBD2 (5 bases). V lost 6 bases to trimming and J lost 6 bases, with 16 bases between them. This CDR3 has 14 amino acids. Germline V gene data show CDR1 as SGHNT and CDR2 as YYREEE (reference sequence). For the CDR3, the DNA is TGTGCCAGCACCCCCCGTATCGGAGGCAATGAGCAGTTCTTC. Translated: CASTPRIGGNEQFF.

Concerning this clone itself: The same CDR3 arises from other DNA sequences in this sample as well. The rearrangement links TRBV5-1 to TRBJ1-4; D is uncertain. Trimming took off 0 bases at V and 3 bases at J, with 6 bases between the two ends. This CDR3 has 14 amino acids. Germline loops: CDR1 SGHRS, CDR2 YFSETQ. CDR3 nucleotide sequence: TGCGCCAGCAGCTTGGGTGATGCTAATGAAAAACTGTTTTTT. As protein: CASSLGDANEKLFF.

This clone was counted only a few times. The chain recombines TRBV7-3 with TRBJ2-7; D is unresolved. This CDR3 contains 16 residues. With 5 bases removed from V and 2 bases from J, the gap between germline ends came to 19 bases. Germline loops: CDR1 SGHTA, CDR2 FQGTGA. This CDR3 is CASSVSVKQSPYEQYF. DNA for the CDR3: TGTGCCAGCAGCGTATCGGTGAAACAGAGCCCCTACGAGCAGTACTTC.

This rearrangement joins TRBV14 to TRBJ2-3; D uncertain. This CDR3 comprises 13 residues. Trimming shortened V by 1 base and J by 1 base, and 3 bases separated the two germline ends. Germline values: CDR1 SGHDN, CDR2 FVKESK. The CDR3 reads CASSQGCTDTQYF. The CDR3 DNA reads TGTGCCAGCAGCCAAGGATGCACAGATACGCAGTATTTT.

The chain recombines TRBV25-1 with TRBJ2-1, with 11 bases that match TRBD2. The germline gives CDR1 MGHDK, CDR2 SYGVNS. The CDR3 has 14 residues. The junction had 6 bases not matched to a gene; V was cut back by 6 bases and J by 8 bases. The CDR3 protein is CASRASGGSHEQFF. The CDR3 nucleotides read TGTGCCAGCAGAGCTAGCGGGGGGTCCCATGAGCAGTTCTTC.

This chain joins TRBV27 and TRBJ1-2, with 7 bases that match TRBD1. CDR3 length: 18 amino acids. Germline V gene lookup returns CDR1 MNHEY and CDR2 SMNVEV (reference sequence). Losses at the gene ends were 1 base for V and 0 bases for J; bases not matched to a gene: 11. For the CDR3, the DNA is TGTGCCAGCAGTTTATACCCACCGGGGACAGTAGCTAACTATGGCTACACCTTC. Translating gives CASSLYPPGTVANYGYTF.

V and J are TRBV4-3 and TRBJ2-3; 9 bases fit TRBD2. This CDR3 contains 15 residues. The germline gives CDR1 LGHNA, CDR2 YSLEER. Trimming took 3 bases from V and 1 from J; bases not matched to a gene: 2. The CDR3 sequence: CASSQIAGGTDTQYF. CDR3 nucleotides: TGCGCCAGCAGCCAGATAGCGGGGGGCACAGATACGCAGTATTTT.

The chain links TRBV4-3 to TRBJ1-2, with TRBD1 as a possible D gene (5 bases). The germline V gene has CDR1 LGHNA and CDR2 YSLEER. V was cut by 0 bases and J by 0 bases, with 11 bases left in between. CDR3 length: 16 amino acids. The CDR3 region is CASSQDPGGSNYGYTF. Written as DNA, the CDR3 is TGCGCCAGCAGCCAAGATCCGGGGGGGTCTAACTATGGCTACACCTTC.

This clone was observed a handful of times. CDR3 sequence: CASSLDGTTGYEQYF. Written as DNA, the CDR3 is TGTGCCAGCAGCTTAGATGGAACCACGGGGTACGAGCAGTACTTC. This chain joins TRBV7-2 and TRBJ2-7, with D possibly TRBD2 on 5 matching bases. V lost 1 base to trimming and J lost 4 bases, with 14 bases between them. Germline V gene data show CDR1 as SGHTA and CDR2 as FQGNSA. This CDR3 is built from 15 residues.

This clone came up once. This rearrangement joins TRBV15 to TRBJ1-6; the D is unclear. The V and J ends lost 0 bases and 7 bases respectively, with 4 bases between them. There are 13 residues in the CDR3. Germline lookup yields CDR1 LNHNV and CDR2 YYDKDF (reference sequence). The chain's CDR3 is CATSRDGNSPLHF. DNA of the CDR3: TGTGCCACCAGCAGAGACGGGAATTCACCCCTCCACTTT.

This clone was recorded once. The J gene is TRBJ2-7, the V gene TRBV6-5; 14 positions agree with TRBD2. This CDR3 spans 14 amino acids. V lost 5 bases to trimming and J lost 6 bases; unmatched junction nucleotides: 3. CDR1 is MNHEY, CDR2 SVGAGI, per germline. CDR3 in amino acids: CASSGLAGGVEQYF. For the CDR3, the DNA is TGTGCCAGCAGTGGACTAGCGGGGGGAGTCGAGCAGTACTTC.

The J gene is TRBJ1-4, the V gene TRBV11-2; 9 nucleotides line up with TRBD1. The CDR3 runs to 15 residues. Germline-derived CDR1 and CDR2 are SGHAT and FQNNGV. V gave up 4 bases and J gave up 7 bases; unmatched junction bases: 7. Here the CDR3 reads CASSSAGQGGEKLFF. CDR3 DNA: TGTGCCAGCAGCTCCGCGGGACAGGGAGGTGAAAAACTGTTTTTT. The full variable domain, rest sourced from reference TRBV11-2 and TRBJ1-4, is EAGVAQSPRYKIIEKRQSVAFWCNPISGHATLYWYQQILGQGPKLLIQFQNNGVVDDSQLPKDRFSAERLKGVDSTLKIQPAKLEDSAVYLCASSSAGQGGEKLFFGSGTQLSVL.

The chain is built from TRBV5-1 and TRBJ2-7; TRBD1 aligns across 10 bases. Germline trimming cut 4 bases from V and 0 bases from J; bases unmatched to any gene: 1. This CDR3 has 14 residues. From germline, CDR1 is SGHRS and CDR2 YFSETQ. The chain's CDR3 is CASSRDRGSYEQYF. The CDR3 DNA reads as TGCGCCAGCAGCCGGGACAGGGGCTCCTACGAGCAGTACTTC.

As to this clone: Additional DNA sequences in this sample encode the identical CDR3. The V call is TRBV7-2, the J call TRBJ2-5; D call uncertain. The V end was cut by 5 bases, the J end by 4 bases, with 8 bases between. The CDR3 is 12 residues long. In germline, CDR1 is SGHTA, CDR2 FQGNSA. CDR3 sequence reads: CASSAPRETQYF. CDR3 bases: TGTGCCAGCAGCGCCCCCCGAGAGACCCAGTACTTC.